The rows below give T cell receptor beta chains drawn from one sample of a study of shared clonotypes between healthy human individuals. Repertoires were generated with immunoSEQ multiplex PCR, while TCRdb's copy carries only in-frame clones and drops some. The sample carries around 2,000,000 clones, roughly 96% recorded once. The sequencing sample was made of naive CD4+ T cells sorted from blood. These TCRs come from a man between 18 and 35 years old in good health. Both conserved end residues are part of each CDR3. Fields, in order: clone size, D gene, V gene, J gene, CDR3 DNA, CDR3 protein. A D gene is named only where the DNA matches it firmly. Size is stated for part of the rows, as once, few or many counts, or as a class when the clone is expanded.

clone size: .; D gene: .; V gene: TRBV15; J gene: TRBJ1-3; CDR3 DNA: TGTGCCACCAGCCCACGTTTGGGGAGCTCTGGAAACACCATATATTTT; CDR3 protein: CATSPRLGSSGNTIYF
clone size: .; D gene: .; V gene: TRBV5-4; J gene: TRBJ2-7; CDR3 DNA: TGTGCCAGCAGCTTCGGCTCCTACGAGCAGTACTTC; CDR3 protein: CASSFGSYEQYF
clone size: .; D gene: .; V gene: TRBV14; J gene: TRBJ1-2; CDR3 DNA: TGTGCCAGCAGCCAAGTACTTAACTATGGCTACACCTTC; CDR3 protein: CASSQVLNYGYTF
clone size: .; D gene: .; V gene: TRBV5-1; J gene: TRBJ1-4; CDR3 DNA: TGCGCCAGCAGCTTGGCCGTAGGGGGATCTAATGAAAAACTGTTTTTT; CDR3 protein: CASSLAVGGSNEKLFF
clone size: .; D gene: TRBD2; V gene: TRBV7-6; J gene: TRBJ2-5; CDR3 DNA: TGTGCCAGCAGCCTAACTAGCGCCCAAGAGACCCAGTACTTC; CDR3 protein: CASSLTSAQETQYF
clone size: .; D gene: .; V gene: TRBV9; J gene: TRBJ2-5; CDR3 DNA: TGTGCCAGCAGCCGAGCCGCCAGGGGGGAAGAGACCCAGTACTTC; CDR3 protein: CASSRAARGEETQYF
clone size: .; D gene: .; V gene: TRBV4-1; J gene: TRBJ2-1; CDR3 DNA: TGCGCCAGCAGCCCTTCCACCGAGCTATCCTACAATGAGCAGTTCTTC; CDR3 protein: CASSPSTELSYNEQFF
clone size: .; D gene: .; V gene: TRBV29-1; J gene: TRBJ1-1; CDR3 DNA: TGCAGCGTGCGTAACACTGAAGCTTTCTTT; CDR3 protein: CSVRNTEAFF
clone size: .; D gene: .; V gene: TRBV4-1; J gene: TRBJ1-4; CDR3 DNA: TGCGCCAGCAGCCAAGGCGGTTGGCAGCGGGGGGAAAAACTGTTTTTT; CDR3 protein: CASSQGGWQRGEKLFF
clone size: .; D gene: TRBD1; V gene: TRBV19; J gene: TRBJ2-7; CDR3 DNA: TGTGCCAGTAGTATCCGGACAGGAGGATTGTCCTACGAGCAGTACTTC; CDR3 protein: CASSIRTGGLSYEQYF
clone size: .; D gene: .; V gene: TRBV11-3; J gene: TRBJ1-2; CDR3 DNA: TGTGCCAGCAGCTTGCATTCCGAAACTCGGGCTCTCCCACTCTATGGCTACACCTTC; CDR3 protein: CASSLHSETRALPLYGYTF
clone size: .; D gene: TRBD1; V gene: TRBV4-3; J gene: TRBJ1-6; CDR3 DNA: TGCGCCAGCAGCCAAGACAGGGGGCTTTCAGGATCACCCCTCCACTTT; CDR3 protein: CASSQDRGLSGSPLHF
clone size: .; D gene: .; V gene: TRBV28; J gene: TRBJ2-1; CDR3 DNA: TGTGCCAGCAGTTCATGGACTCGATACAATGAGCAGTTCTTC; CDR3 protein: CASSSWTRYNEQFF
clone size: .; D gene: TRBD1; V gene: TRBV14; J gene: TRBJ2-2; CDR3 DNA: TGTGCCAGCAGCCTAAGATCAGGGGGAGCGAACACCGGGGAGCTGTTTTTT; CDR3 protein: CASSLRSGGANTGELFF
clone size: .; D gene: TRBD2; V gene: TRBV15; J gene: TRBJ2-7; CDR3 DNA: TGTGCCACCAGCAGAGATTCCAGCGGGACCTACGAGCAGTACTTC; CDR3 protein: CATSRDSSGTYEQYF
clone size: .; D gene: .; V gene: TRBV30; J gene: TRBJ1-6; CDR3 DNA: TGTGCCTGGAGTGTAGGGTCCGATTCACCCCTCCACTTT; CDR3 protein: CAWSVGSDSPLHF
clone size: .; D gene: TRBD2; V gene: TRBV6-6; J gene: TRBJ2-1; CDR3 DNA: TGTGCCAGCAGCTCACCGGGACTAGAGGAAGGACTGTGGCTCTTC; CDR3 protein: CASSSPGLEEGLWLF
clone size: .; D gene: TRBD2; V gene: TRBV7-2; J gene: TRBJ2-7; CDR3 DNA: TGTGCCAGCAGCGCCAGACTAGCGGACTATGATTACGAGCAGTACTTC; CDR3 protein: CASSARLADYDYEQYF
clone size: .; D gene: .; V gene: TRBV29-1; J gene: TRBJ1-1; CDR3 DNA: TGCAGCGTTACAATATTCAGGTTTACGAACACTGAAGCTTTCTTT; CDR3 protein: CSVTIFRFTNTEAFF
clone size: once; D gene: .; V gene: TRBV7-9; J gene: TRBJ2-5; CDR3 DNA: TGTGCCAGCAGCTACGGCCAGGGGAGTGGGGAGACCCAGTACTTC; CDR3 protein: CASSYGQGSGETQYF
clone size: .; D gene: .; V gene: TRBV6-6; J gene: TRBJ2-3; CDR3 DNA: TGTGCCAGCAGTTACGTAGCGGGCACAGATACGCAGTATTTT; CDR3 protein: CASSYVAGTDTQYF
clone size: .; D gene: TRBD1; V gene: TRBV27; J gene: TRBJ1-5; CDR3 DNA: TGTGCCAGCAGGCCGGGACAGGGGAGCAATCAGCCCCAGCATTTT; CDR3 protein: CASRPGQGSNQPQHF
clone size: .; D gene: .; V gene: TRBV5-1; J gene: TRBJ2-7; CDR3 DNA: TGCGCCAGCAGCTTGGAAGGGATCAACGAGCAGTACTTC; CDR3 protein: CASSLEGINEQYF
clone size: once; D gene: .; V gene: TRBV9; J gene: TRBJ2-5; CDR3 DNA: TGTGCCAGCAGCCCAGGGGAAAGGGCCCAAGAGACCCAGTACTTC; CDR3 protein: CASSPGERAQETQYF